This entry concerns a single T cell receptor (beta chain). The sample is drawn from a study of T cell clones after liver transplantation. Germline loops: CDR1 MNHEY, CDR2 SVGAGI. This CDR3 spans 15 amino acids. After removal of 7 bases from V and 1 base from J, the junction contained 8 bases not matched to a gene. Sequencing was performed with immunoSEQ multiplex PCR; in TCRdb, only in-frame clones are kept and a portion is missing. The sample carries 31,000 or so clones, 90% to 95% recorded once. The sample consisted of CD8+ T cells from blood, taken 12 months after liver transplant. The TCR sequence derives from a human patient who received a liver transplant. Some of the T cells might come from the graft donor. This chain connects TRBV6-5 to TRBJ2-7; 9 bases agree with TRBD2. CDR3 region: CASTSGAGGSYEQYF. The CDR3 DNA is TGTGCCAGCACCTCAGGTGCGGGAGGGTCCTACGAGCAGTACTTC.